These 27 T cell receptor beta chains were sequenced from one sample in a study of T cells in Graves' hyperthyroidism and ophthalmopathy. Amplification of TCR beta CDR3 regions used RNA as the template. Using the HTBI primer set, a first-round RT-PCR was run on the TCR CDR3. One entry per CDR3 protein, called by TCRdb with MiXCR from the multiplex PCR reads. The profile shows about 360,000 distinct CDR3 sequences, around 13% of them singletons. Sequencing was done on a sample of blood. These receptors were obtained from a woman aged 18-29 years with Graves' hyperthyroidism.

The V call is TRBV6-5, the J call TRBJ1-6; no firm D call. CDR1 is MNHEY, CDR2 SVGAGI, per germline. The CDR3 length is 14 residues. The ends were cut back, 7 bases at V and 7 bases at J, with 14 bases in the middle. The CDR3, as DNA: TGTGCCAGCAAGTCGGACGGAGCGAATTCACCCCTCCACTTT. Translated, it gives CASKSDGANSPLHF.

The V call is TRBV7-8, the J call TRBJ1-6; 10 nucleotides match TRBD1. Losses at the gene ends were 5 bases for V and 9 bases for J; bases not matched to a gene: 13. Looked up from germline, CDR1 is SGHVS and CDR2 is FQNEAQ. The CDR3 is made up of 17 amino acids. The CDR3 DNA sequence: TGTGCCAGCAGCCAAAAAGCGGGACAGGGGATCTCTTCACCCCTCCACTTT. It translates to CASSQKAGQGISSPLHF.

This chain uses TRBV12-3 or TRBV12-4 with TRBJ2-7; D remains unclear. CDR3 size: 13 residues. V lost 7 bases and J 2 bases, leaving 12 bases between the germline ends. DNA of the CDR3: TGTGCCAGCAACTCTCCCCCCGCCTACGAGCAGTACTTC. It translates to CASNSPPAYEQYF.

In its sample, this clonotype was seen many times. The V and J genes are TRBV2 and TRBJ1-3; D is unresolved. Per the germline V gene, CDR1 is SNHLY and CDR2 is FYNNEI. The V gene lost 1 base and the J gene lost 11 bases, with 12 bases spanning the gap. The CDR3 is 13 residues long. CDR3 nucleotide sequence: TGTGCCAGCAGTGAAGGACTGCCGCCCCCCATATATTTT. It codes for CASSEGLPPPIYF. Together with reference TRBV2 and TRBJ1-3, the CDR3 gives the full variable domain: EPEVTQTPSHQVTQMGQEVILRCVPISNHLYFYWYRQILGQKVEFLVSFYNNEISEKSEIFDDQFSVERPDGSNFTLKIRSTKLEDSAMYFCASSEGLPPPIYFGEGSWLTVV.

This clonotype was observed at least ten times. This rearrangement joins TRBV7-4 to TRBJ2-1; the D gene is possibly TRBD2 (7 bases). V was cut by 10 bases and J by 9 bases, with 34 bases left in between. This CDR3 has 18 residues. Germline lookup yields CDR1 SGHVT and CDR2 SQSDAQ. The CDR3 spells CAKTNPPLGREGGPEQFF. In DNA form, the CDR3 reads TGTGCCAAGACAAACCCACCTTTAGGGAGGGAAGGGGGACCTGAGCAGTTCTTC.

This clonotype was found many times. The chain couples TRBV10-3 to TRBJ2-3, with TRBD2 matching over 9 bases. The CDR3 contains 15 residues. Germline CDR1 reads ENHRY; CDR2 reads SYGVKD. The V segment lost 6 bases and the J segment 0 bases; nucleotides outside the gene matches: 4. CDR3 protein: CAIREREASTDTQYF. In DNA, the CDR3 is TGTGCCATCAGGGAGCGGGAGGCTAGCACAGATACGCAGTATTTT.

Many counts were recorded for this clonotype. V is TRBV7-2 and J is TRBJ2-3, with a tentative D call TRBD2 (6 bases). CDR1 is SGHTA, CDR2 FQGNSA, per germline. CDR3 length equals 15 residues. The germline V and J ends were trimmed by 5 bases and 4 bases, with 16 bases remaining between them. In DNA form, the CDR3 reads TGTGCCAGCAGCCGGTGGGGGACTCCCCCAGATACGCAGTATTTT. Translating gives CASSRWGTPPDTQYF. Full variable domain (missing parts from reference TRBV7-2 and TRBJ2-3): GAGVSQSPSNKVTEKGKDVELRCDPISGHTALYWYRQSLGQGLEFLIYFQGNSAPDKSGLPSDRFSAERTGGSVSTLTIQRTQQEDSAVYLCASSRWGTPPDTQYFGPGTRLTVL.

About this clonotype itself: A much larger clone differs from this one at a single base, so this may be a read error. This sequence joins TRBV2 and TRBJ2-1; 8 nucleotides agree with TRBD2. CDR1 and CDR2 from the germline V gene are SNHLY and FYNNEI. CDR3 size: 17 residues. CDR3 coding DNA: TGTGCCAGCGGTGAAGAGGGCGGGAGGAGCTCCTACAATGAGCAGTTCTTC. It translates to CASGEEGGRSSYNEQFF.

This clonotype was detected many times. The rearrangement links TRBV12-5 to TRBJ2-1; 8 nucleotides agree with TRBD1. The CDR3 loop spans 15 amino acids. Germline V lookup: CDR1 LGHNT, CDR2 FRNRAP. With 6 bases clipped from V and 5 bases from J, the junction kept 9 bases outside the gene matches. This CDR3 reads CASGTSGTGDNEQFF. The CDR3 nucleotides read TGTGCTAGTGGGACATCCGGGACAGGAGACAATGAGCAGTTCTTC.

This clonotype has a count of ten or more. The chain uses TRBV12-3 or TRBV12-4 and TRBJ2-1; 10 bases line up with TRBD2. CDR3 length equals 15 residues. V lost 1 base to trimming and J lost 6 bases; unmatched junction nucleotides: 3. The CDR3 is CASSLDSGGSNEQFF. CDR3 in DNA: TGTGCCAGCAGTTTAGATAGCGGGGGGTCCAATGAGCAGTTCTTC.

This clonotype was observed at least ten times. The chain is built from TRBV28 and TRBJ2-1, with 8 nucleotides matching TRBD1. There are 17 residues in the CDR3. Germline values: CDR1 MDHEN, CDR2 SYDVKM. V shed 5 bases, J shed 4 bases, and the junction held 13 bases outside the gene matches. The CDR3 loop reads CASSPGQGRGHYNEQFF. The DNA for the CDR3 is TGTGCCAGCAGTCCCGGACAGGGTAGGGGGCATTACAATGAGCAGTTCTTC. The variable domain in full, completed from reference TRBV28 and TRBJ2-1, reads DVKVTQSSRYLVKRTGEKVFLECVQDMDHENMFWYRQDPGLGLRLIYFSYDVKMKEKGDIPEGYSVSREKKERFSLILESASTNQTSMYLCASSPGQGRGHYNEQFFGPGTRLTVL.

This clonotype was counted at least ten times. This rearrangement joins TRBV28 to TRBJ1-5; 9 bases align to TRBD1. V gave up 9 bases and J gave up 5 bases; unmatched junction bases: 8. In germline, CDR1 is MDHEN, CDR2 SYDVKM. The CDR3 totals 14 residues. The CDR3 DNA reads TGTGCCAGTTCCTCCGGGACAGGGCATCAGCCCCAGCATTTT. Amino acids: CASSSGTGHQPQHF. The full variable domain, its missing parts supplied by reference TRBV28 and TRBJ1-5, is DVKVTQSSRYLVKRTGEKVFLECVQDMDHENMFWYRQDPGLGLRLIYFSYDVKMKEKGDIPEGYSVSREKKERFSLILESASTNQTSMYLCASSSGTGHQPQHFGDGTRLSIL.

This chain joins TRBV6-9 and TRBJ1-3; TRBD1 matches at 9 bases. The length of the CDR3 is 16 residues. Germline CDR1 is MNHGY and CDR2 is SVAAGI. V shed 5 bases and J 0 bases; nucleotides not matched to a gene: 5. The CDR3 DNA is TGTGCCAGCAGTCATTGGGACAGGGTCTCTGGAAACACCATATATTTT. Its translation is CASSHWDRVSGNTIYF.

The chain joins TRBV29-1 to TRBJ2-3, with D perhaps matching TRBD1 (5 bases). This CDR3 comprises 14 residues. Looked up from germline, CDR1 is SQVTM and CDR2 is ANQGSEA. V lost 4 bases, J lost 0 bases, and 11 bases lay in between. The DNA of the CDR3 is TGCAGCGTTGGGGTCACAGGTAGCACAGATACGCAGTATTTT. Its protein is CSVGVTGSTDTQYF.

This clonotype has at least ten counts. V usage is TRBV7-2 and J usage is TRBJ1-1; TRBD1 is a possible D gene (6 bases). This CDR3 contains 16 residues. V gave up 5 bases and J gave up 5 bases, with 21 bases separating them. Germline V gene lookup returns CDR1 SGHTA and CDR2 FQGNSA. Here the CDR3 DNA reads TGTGCCAGCAGCCCCCTCGGGGGGCGCAGTGGTACTGAAGCTTTCTTT. This encodes CASSPLGGRSGTEAFF.

This clonotype was observed at least ten times. This chain joins TRBV20-1 and TRBJ1-5, with a tentative D call TRBD1 (6 bases). The CDR3 runs to 15 residues. In germline, CDR1 is DFQATT, CDR2 SNEGSKA (reference sequence). V was pared by 6 bases and J by 5 bases, with 20 bases between. The CDR3 sequence is CSASRRPGTHQPQHF. CDR3 nucleotides: TGCAGTGCCTCCAGGCGGCCGGGGACACATCAGCCCCAGCATTTT.

This clonotype was seen at least ten times. V usage is TRBV5-1 and J usage is TRBJ1-1; D not resolved. Trimming removed 4 bases at V and 0 bases at J, with 13 bases between. This CDR3 has 15 residues. In germline, CDR1 is SGHRS, CDR2 YFSETQ. CDR3 in DNA: TGCGCCAGCAGCCCGATGACACCTATGAACACTGAAGCTTTCTTT. It is translated as CASSPMTPMNTEAFF.

This clonotype was picked up many times. The CDR3 spells CASSKTGVVNQPQHF. The CDR3 DNA reads as TGTGCCAGCAGCAAGACAGGGGTGGTCAATCAGCCCCAGCATTTT. The rearrangement joins TRBV27 to TRBJ1-5, with TRBD1 matching over 8 bases. Germline CDR1 MNHEY, CDR2 SMNVEV (reference sequence). V dropped 6 bases and J dropped 3; count of bases not matched to a gene: 7. This CDR3 contains 15 residues.

This clonotype appeared many times. The chain has TRBV20-1 and TRBJ1-2, with TRBD1 matching over 12 bases. Losses at the gene ends were 3 bases for V and 7 bases for J; bases not matched to a gene: 6. This CDR3 spans 14 amino acids. CDR1 and CDR2 from the germline V gene are DFQATT and SNEGSKA (reference sequence). DNA of the CDR3: TGCAGTGCTAGCTTTGGGGACAGGGGGCTTGGCTACACCTTC. Residues: CSASFGDRGLGYTF.

In this sample, this clonotype turned up many times. Written as DNA, the CDR3 is TGTGCCAGCAACCGGAGACAGGGGGGCACAGATACGCAGTATTTT. Residues: CASNRRQGGTDTQYF. The chain is built from TRBV5-4 and TRBJ2-3, with 9 bases fitting TRBD1. V dropped 6 bases and J dropped 1; count of bases not matched to a gene: 6. The CDR3 extends over 15 amino acids. Germline V gene sequence: CDR1 SGHNT, CDR2 YYREEE (reference sequence).

This clonotype appeared many times. CDR3 residues: CASTPPGVVPDTQYF. Written as DNA, the CDR3 is TGTGCCAGCACCCCTCCCGGGGTAGTTCCAGATACGCAGTATTTT. The chain employs TRBV6-1 and TRBJ2-3, with D tentatively TRBD2 (5 bases). The CDR3 contains 15 residues. V was trimmed by 7 bases and J by 4 bases, leaving 18 bases between them. The V gene's germline CDR1 is MNHNS and CDR2 SASEGT.

In its sample, this clonotype was seen many times. The chain recombines TRBV18 with TRBJ1-2; D is unresolved. Germline assignment: CDR1 KGHSH and CDR2 LQKENI. Trimming shortened V by 1 base and J by 5 bases, and 11 bases separated the two germline ends. This CDR3 has 14 amino acids. CDR3 DNA: TGTGCCAGCTCACCACTCTCCGCTGAGTATGGCTACACCTTC. Translating gives CASSPLSAEYGYTF.

This clonotype was counted at least ten times. This rearrangement joins TRBV27 to TRBJ2-7, with 7 bases identical to TRBD1. CDR1 is MNHEY, CDR2 SMNVEV, per germline (reference sequence). This CDR3 has 14 amino acids. Trimming at V came to 4 bases and at J to 6 bases, leaving 9 bases not matched to a gene. The CDR3 DNA reads as TGTGCCAGCAGTTACGCGACAGGGTTGGGCGAGCAGTACTTC. It translates to CASSYATGLGEQYF.

This clonotype was seen at least ten times. This chain uses TRBV29-1 with TRBJ2-3; 13 positions agree with TRBD2. Unmatched junction bases numbered 8, after V lost 7 bases and J lost 4 bases. Germline CDR1 is SQVTM and CDR2 is ANQGSEA. The CDR3 covers 15 residues. CDR3 bases: TGCAGCGAGACTAGCGGGAGGTTAGGGGCAGATACGCAGTATTTT. Translated, it gives CSETSGRLGADTQYF.

This clonotype occurred many times. The chain links TRBV7-2 to TRBJ1-4; TRBD1 agrees at 9 bases. Germline assignment: CDR1 SGHTA and CDR2 FQGNSA. V was pared by 1 base and J by 6 bases, with 0 bases of the junction left unmatched. The CDR3 contains 14 residues. The CDR3 sequence is CASSLGTGDEKLFF. Written as DNA, the CDR3 is TGTGCCAGCAGCTTAGGGACAGGGGATGAAAAACTGTTTTTT.

The chain has TRBV7-9 and TRBJ2-1; TRBD2 is a possible D gene (6 bases). V gave up 3 bases and J gave up 14 bases, with 11 bases separating them. The CDR3 totals 11 residues. Germline V lookup: CDR1 SEHNR, CDR2 FQNEAQ (reference sequence). The chain's CDR3 is CASSFRGMEFF. The CDR3 DNA sequence: TGTGCCAGCAGCTTTCGGGGGATGGAGTTCTTC. The whole variable domain, remainder taken from reference TRBV7-9 and TRBJ2-1, is DTGVSQNPRHKITKRGQNVTFRCDPISEHNRLYWYRQTLGQGPEFLTYFQNEAQLEKSRLLSDRFSAERPKGSFSTLEIQRTEQGDSAMYLCASSFRGMEFFGPGTRLTVL.

This clonotype was observed at least ten times. The chain recombines TRBV5-1 with TRBJ2-7; 10 nucleotides align to TRBD1. Per germline, CDR1 SGHRS and CDR2 YFSETQ. The CDR3 contains 15 residues. V shed 4 bases, J shed 3 bases, and the junction held 7 bases outside the gene matches. DNA of the CDR3: TGCGCCAGCAGCCAAGGGACAGGGGACTTCTACGAGCAGTACTTC. Protein: CASSQGTGDFYEQYF. The whole variable domain, remainder taken from reference TRBV5-1 and TRBJ2-7, is KAGVTQTPRYLIKTRGQQVTLSCSPISGHRSVSWYQQTPGQGLQFLFEYFSETQRNKGNFPGRFSGRQFSNSRSEMNVSTLELGDSALYLCASSQGTGDFYEQYFGPGTRLTVT.